The rows below give T cell receptor beta chains drawn from one sample of a study of cytomegalovirus exposure and HLA in healthy donors. Assay: immunoSEQ multiplex PCR; the TCRdb copy retains only in-frame clones and omits some. This sample has around 150,000 clones; just under 65% occur once, and the top ten carry 6% to 8.5%. Sequencing was performed on PBMCs. These receptors all come from an older woman in good health and CMV-seropositive. The CDR3 runs from the conserved cysteine through the conserved F or W. The order of the fields is J gene, D gene, clone size, V gene, CDR3 protein, CDR3 DNA. D genes are given only for firm matches. Expanded clones are given a class, and other clones once, few, many or no size at all.

J: TRBJ2-1
D: -
size: few
V: TRBV1
CDR3: CTSSQDSRGFWNEQFF
DNA: TGCACCAGCAGCCAAGATAGCAGGGGGTTTTGGAATGAGCAGTTCTTC

J: TRBJ1-2
D: -
size: -
V: TRBV14
CDR3: CASSPGGIYGYTF
DNA: TGTGCCAGCAGCCCGGGGGGAATCTATGGCTACACCTTC

J: TRBJ2-1
D: TRBD2
size: -
V: TRBV7-8
CDR3: CASTLTSGSLYEQFF
DNA: TGTGCCAGCACCCTGACTAGCGGGAGTCTCTATGAGCAGTTCTTC

J: TRBJ2-3
D: TRBD1
size: -
V: TRBV5-4
CDR3: CASSPQGGTDTQYF
DNA: TGTGCCAGCAGCCCACAGGGGGGCACAGATACGCAGTATTTT

J: TRBJ2-3
D: TRBD2
size: -
V: TRBV19
CDR3: CASSIDSGSPDTQYF
DNA: TGTGCCAGTAGTATTGATAGCGGGAGCCCAGATACGCAGTATTTT

J: TRBJ1-2
D: TRBD1
size: -
V: TRBV5-1
CDR3: CASSLGPAGGGYTF
DNA: TGCGCCAGCAGCTTGGGGCCGGCAGGGGGTGGCTACACCTTC

J: TRBJ1-4
D: -
size: few
V: TRBV30
CDR3: CAWSPQGYNEKLFF
DNA: TGTGCCTGGAGTCCCCAGGGGTACAATGAAAAACTGTTTTTT

J: TRBJ2-1
D: -
size: few
V: TRBV10-3
CDR3: CAISEKRTYNEQFF
DNA: TGTGCCATCAGTGAAAAGCGGACCTACAATGAGCAGTTCTTC

J: TRBJ1-5
D: TRBD1
size: -
V: TRBV19
CDR3: CASSIGQGESGAQHF
DNA: TGTGCCAGTAGTATAGGACAGGGTGAGAGTGGGGCCCAGCATTTT

J: TRBJ1-6
D: -
size: -
V: TRBV5-6
CDR3: CASSLVQVNSPLHF
DNA: TGTGCCAGCAGCTTGGTCCAGGTTAATTCACCCCTCCACTTT

J: TRBJ2-1
D: -
size: -
V: TRBV6-4
CDR3: CASRRLRNEQFF
DNA: TGTGCCAGCAGGAGACTAAGGAATGAGCAGTTCTTC